This T cell receptor beta chain stems from a study of blood T cell repertoires in COVID-19. Background on the study: There were acute and convalescent COVID-19 samples, and they came from the United States, Italy and Spain. T cells, B-cell-depleted T cells, or PBMCs provided the cDNA or gDNA that served as material.

Source study methods: Amplification of reference gene primers was used by the study to estimate nucleated cell counts. TCRdb keeps only in-frame clones here, not all; method: immunoSEQ multiplex PCR. That table furnishes V, J and clone size, whereas the DNA furnished D and trimming. The data contain 140,000 or so clones, 80% of them singletons. V lost 2 bases to trimming and J lost 4 bases, with 9 bases between them. The CDR3 has 15 amino acids. The germline gives CDR1 KGHSH, CDR2 LQKENI. The chain combines TRBV18 with TRBJ2-6, with TRBD2 as a possible D gene (5 bases). This receptor was identified in a woman aged 45-65 years with acute or convalescent COVID-19. Sequences were obtained from peripheral blood. The CDR3 region is CASSPEGSGANVLTF. CDR3 DNA: TGTGCCAGCTCACCAGAGGGTTCCGGGGCCAACGTCCTGACTTTC.